This T cell receptor (beta chain) was captured in a study of cytomegalovirus exposure and HLA in healthy donors. The method was immunoSEQ multiplex PCR; TCRdb's version includes in-frame clones alone and lacks a portion of them. The sample includes 120,000 or so clones, 88% of them seen just once. The sequence derives from a man younger than 35 in good health and CMV-seropositive. Sequences were obtained from PBMCs.

CDR3 DNA sequence: TGTGCCAGCAGTTCCCTTTGGGGGGGCAAAGAGACCCAGTACTTC. It encodes CASSSLWGGKETQYF. This chain connects TRBV6-5 to TRBJ2-5; the D gene is possibly TRBD2 (7 bases). Germline CDR1 reads MNHEY; CDR2 reads SVGAGI. Trimming cost V 4 bases and J 3 bases, with 15 bases left between them. The CDR3 totals 15 residues.